This T cell receptor beta chain was sequenced during a study of cytomegalovirus exposure and HLA in healthy donors. As for the study in general: There were approximately 400 genotyped donors. Of these, 81% fell in the genetic ancestry cluster associated with self-reported Caucasian donors.

PCR was performed using 60 Vbeta and 13 Jbeta primers. Repertoires were generated with immunoSEQ multiplex PCR, while TCRdb's copy carries only in-frame clones and drops some. Of 150,000 or so clones in the sample, about three quarters were seen once. To note about this clone: Antigen unknown.

The germline gives CDR1 MNHEY, CDR2 SVGAGI. With V trimmed by 8 bases and J by 5 bases, 5 bases remained unmatched. This CDR3 contains 15 residues. Study-level results: Earlier results showed most TCR beta V segments being productive about 87% or about 30% of the time. A later analysis found most CMV-associated TCR beta chains apparently HLA-restricted. Later genetic work tied a missense DCLRE1C variant to beta-chain V and J trimming.

Sequences were obtained from PBMCs. The receptor's source is a girl aged 10 to 17 in good health and CMV-seronegative. V and J are TRBV6-5 and TRBJ2-1; 14 bases are a match to TRBD2. CDR3 amino acids: CASWRLAGGHNEQFF. For the CDR3, the DNA is TGTGCCAGCTGGAGACTAGCGGGGGGGCACAATGAGCAGTTCTTC.